This entry is about one T cell receptor beta chain. One junction end disagrees with the germline gene, perhaps due to a read error. Together with a sample-barcoded 5' primer, a J-beta primer mix was included in a second PCR lasting about 6 to 11 cycles. Each cDNA molecule was tagged by a template-switch adaptor that had 12 random nucleotides. MiXCR, applied by TCRdb to the 5' RACE reads, yields one record per CDR3 protein. The table has 1.8 million or so distinct CDR3 sequences, about 39% seen once. This CDR3 region has 14 residues. From germline, CDR1 is MNHEY and CDR2 SVGAGI. This sample is part of a study of blood T cells in healthy people across ages.

Material for sequencing was blood. The chain is built from TRBV6-5 and TRBJ2-5; 11 positions agree with TRBD2. The clonotype was recovered from a human donor in good health. As DNA, the CDR3 is TGTGCCAGCACCTCTAGCGGGGGGCAAGAGATCCAGTACTTC. Translated: CASTSSGGQEIQYF.